This T cell receptor beta chain was captured by sequencing in a study of beta chain features in type 1 diabetes. Study information: Cell yields, age and gender were similar between patients and healthy donors. General observations from the study: With patients and controls alike, PCR might favor shorter templates to an equal degree. Cells that show high TCR expression could be over-represented by cDNA sequencing.

A word on this clone: The antigen remains unidentified.

This CDR3 contains 15 residues. Trimming took 3 bases from V and 6 from J, leaving 17 bases between them. CDR1 SNHLY and CDR2 FYNNEI come from the germline V gene. Stem cell-like memory, regulatory, central memory and naive CD4+ cells were sorted via CD45RO/CCR7/CD25/CD127/CD95/CD27. Sequenced material consisted of expressed TCRB transcripts (all of the isolated RNA was reverse transcribed). Profiling relied on immunoSEQ multiplex PCR, and the TCRdb table lists in-frame clones only, not all of them. The sample yields some 400,000 clones, around 15% seen once. The chain links TRBV2 to TRBJ1-2, with no clear D. Sequenced material: naive CD4+ T cells from blood. The sequence came from a woman younger than 35 in good health. The CDR3 DNA sequence: TGTGCCAGCAGTGAGGTGCAGGTTGGCCTCGATGGCTACACCTTC. The encoded protein is CASSEVQVGLDGYTF.